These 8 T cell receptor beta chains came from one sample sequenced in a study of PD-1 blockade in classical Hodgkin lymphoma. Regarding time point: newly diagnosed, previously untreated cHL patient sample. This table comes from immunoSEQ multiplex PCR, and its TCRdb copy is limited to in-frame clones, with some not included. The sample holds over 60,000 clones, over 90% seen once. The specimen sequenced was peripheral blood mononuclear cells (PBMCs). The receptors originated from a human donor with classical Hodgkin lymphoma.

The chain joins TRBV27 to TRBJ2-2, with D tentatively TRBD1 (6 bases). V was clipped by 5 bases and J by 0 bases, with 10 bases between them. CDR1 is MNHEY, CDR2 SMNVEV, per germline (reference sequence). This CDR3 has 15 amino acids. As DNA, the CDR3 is TGTGCCAGCAGTCTCGACAGGCCGAACACCGGGGAGCTGTTTTTT. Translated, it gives CASSLDRPNTGELFF.

Here the CDR3 reads CASSSGQGSHEQYF. The CDR3 DNA reads TGTGCCAGCAGTTCGGGACAGGGTAGCCACGAGCAGTACTTC. V is TRBV2 and J is TRBJ2-7, with 9 bases lining up with TRBD1. The CDR3 runs 14 residues. Germline V lookup: CDR1 SNHLY, CDR2 FYNNEI. The V and J ends lost 5 bases and 5 bases, in that order; junction bases with no gene match: 7.

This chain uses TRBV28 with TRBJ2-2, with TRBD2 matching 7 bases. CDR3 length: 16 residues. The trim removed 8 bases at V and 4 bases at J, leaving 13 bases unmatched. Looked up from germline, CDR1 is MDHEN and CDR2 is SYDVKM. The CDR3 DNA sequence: TGTGCCAGCTCCCCTGGGGGGGGAGGCCCCACCGGGGAGCTGTTTTTT. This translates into CASSPGGGGPTGELFF.

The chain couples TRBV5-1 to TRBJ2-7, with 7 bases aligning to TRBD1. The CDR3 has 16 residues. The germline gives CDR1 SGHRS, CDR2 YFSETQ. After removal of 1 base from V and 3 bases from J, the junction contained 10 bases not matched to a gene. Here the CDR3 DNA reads TGCGCCAGCAGCTTGTGGGTGCAGGGGGACCTCTACGAGCAGTACTTC. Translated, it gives CASSLWVQGDLYEQYF.

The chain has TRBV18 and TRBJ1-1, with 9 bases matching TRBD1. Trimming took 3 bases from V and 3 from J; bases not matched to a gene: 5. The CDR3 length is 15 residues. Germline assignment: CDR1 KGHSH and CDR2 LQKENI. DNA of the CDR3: TGTGCCAGCTCACCCCGGGACAGGGCATACACTGAAGCTTTCTTT. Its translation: CASSPRDRAYTEAFF. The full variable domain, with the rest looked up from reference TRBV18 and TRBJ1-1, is NAGVMQNPRHLVRRRGQEARLRCSPMKGHSHVYWYRQLPEEGLKFMVYLQKENIIDESGMPKERFSAEFPKEGPSILRIQQVVRGDSAAYFCASSPRDRAYTEAFFGQGTRLTVV.

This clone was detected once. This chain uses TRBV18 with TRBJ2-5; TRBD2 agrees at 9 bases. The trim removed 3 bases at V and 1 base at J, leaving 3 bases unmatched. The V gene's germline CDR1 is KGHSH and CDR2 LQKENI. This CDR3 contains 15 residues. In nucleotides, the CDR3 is TGTGCCAGCTCACCGGTGACTAGCGGCCAAGAGACCCAGTACTTC. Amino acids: CASSPVTSGQETQYF.

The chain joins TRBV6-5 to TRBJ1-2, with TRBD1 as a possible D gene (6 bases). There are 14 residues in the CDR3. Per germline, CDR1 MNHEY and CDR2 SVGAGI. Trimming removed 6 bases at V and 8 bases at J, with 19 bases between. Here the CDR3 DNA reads TGTGCCAGCAGCCCAACGCGGGAAAGGGGGGGCTACACCTTC. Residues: CASSPTRERGGYTF.

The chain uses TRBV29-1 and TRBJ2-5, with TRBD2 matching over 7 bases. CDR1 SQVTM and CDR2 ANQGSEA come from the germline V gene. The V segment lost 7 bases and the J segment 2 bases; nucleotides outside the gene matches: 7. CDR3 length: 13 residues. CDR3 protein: CSAGGRLQETQYF. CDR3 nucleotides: TGCAGCGCGGGGGGACGGCTACAAGAGACCCAGTACTTC.